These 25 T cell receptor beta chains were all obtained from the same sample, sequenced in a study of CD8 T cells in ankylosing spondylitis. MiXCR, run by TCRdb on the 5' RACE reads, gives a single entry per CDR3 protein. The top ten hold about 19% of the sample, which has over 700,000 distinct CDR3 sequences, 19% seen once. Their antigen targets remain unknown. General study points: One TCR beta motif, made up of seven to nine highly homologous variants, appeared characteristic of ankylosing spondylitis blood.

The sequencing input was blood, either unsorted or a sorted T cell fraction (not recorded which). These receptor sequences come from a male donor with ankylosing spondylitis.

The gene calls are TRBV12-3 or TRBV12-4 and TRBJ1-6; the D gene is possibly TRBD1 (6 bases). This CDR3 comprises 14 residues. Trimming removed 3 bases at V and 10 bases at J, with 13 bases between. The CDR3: CASSFRTALSPLHF. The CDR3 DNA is TGTGCCAGCAGTTTCCGGACAGCGCTATCACCCCTCCACTTT.

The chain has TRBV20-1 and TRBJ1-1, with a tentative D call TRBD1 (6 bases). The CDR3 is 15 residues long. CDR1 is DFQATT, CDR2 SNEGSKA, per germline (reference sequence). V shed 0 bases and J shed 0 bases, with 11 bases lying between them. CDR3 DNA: TGCAGTGCTAGAGAGGGGGCAGTCATGAACACTGAAGCTTTCTTT. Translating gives CSAREGAVMNTEAFF.

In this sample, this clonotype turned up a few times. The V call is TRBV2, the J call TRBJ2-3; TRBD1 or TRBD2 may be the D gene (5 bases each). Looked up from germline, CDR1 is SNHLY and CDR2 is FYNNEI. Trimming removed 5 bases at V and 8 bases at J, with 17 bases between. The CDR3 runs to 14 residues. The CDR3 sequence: CASSNGTYLGTQYF. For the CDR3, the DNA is TGTGCCAGCAGTAACGGGACCTACCTGGGTACGCAGTATTTT.

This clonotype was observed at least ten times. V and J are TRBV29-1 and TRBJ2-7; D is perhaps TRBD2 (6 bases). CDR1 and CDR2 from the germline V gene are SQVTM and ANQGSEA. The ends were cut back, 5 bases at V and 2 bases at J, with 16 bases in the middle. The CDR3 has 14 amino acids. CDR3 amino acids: CSVYRGREPYEQYF. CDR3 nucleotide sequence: TGCAGCGTTTACCGGGGGAGAGAACCCTACGAGCAGTACTTC.

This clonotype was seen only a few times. The CDR3 DNA reads as TGTGCCAGCAGTTACGCAGGTCCTTTGGGCACTGAAGCTTTCTTT. Encoded protein: CASSYAGPLGTEAFF. The chain employs TRBV6-2 or TRBV6-3 and TRBJ1-1; D unresolved. V lost 2 bases to trimming and J lost 4 bases, with 14 bases between them. The CDR3 spans 15 residues. Germline loops: CDR1 MNHEY, CDR2 SVGEGT.

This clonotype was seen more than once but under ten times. CDR3 coding DNA: TGTGCCAGCTCACGAAATCGGCCGTCCGGGGCCTCCTACGAGCAGTACTTC. This encodes CASSRNRPSGASYEQYF. The V call is TRBV18, the J call TRBJ2-7; D may be TRBD1 or TRBD2 (5 bases each). There are 17 residues in the CDR3. Trimming cost V 4 bases and J 0 bases, with 19 bases left between them. Germline V lookup: CDR1 KGHSH, CDR2 LQKENI.

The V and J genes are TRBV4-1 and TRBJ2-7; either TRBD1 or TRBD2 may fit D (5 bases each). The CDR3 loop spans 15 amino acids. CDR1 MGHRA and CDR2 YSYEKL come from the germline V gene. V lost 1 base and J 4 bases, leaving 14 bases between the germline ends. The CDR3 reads CASSQARGLSYEQYF. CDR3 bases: TGCGCCAGCAGCCAAGCGAGGGGTCTCTCTTACGAGCAGTACTTC.

The CDR3 DNA reads TGCGCCAGCAGCTCCACCGGACTAGCGGGGGGGCTCCCCACCGGGGAGCTGTTTTTT. Its translation is CASSSTGLAGGLPTGELFF. The chain employs TRBV5-1 and TRBJ2-2; the match to TRBD2 covers 15 bases. With V trimmed by 3 bases and J by 4 bases, 10 bases remained unmatched. Germline CDR1 SGHRS, CDR2 YFSETQ. CDR3 length equals 19 residues.

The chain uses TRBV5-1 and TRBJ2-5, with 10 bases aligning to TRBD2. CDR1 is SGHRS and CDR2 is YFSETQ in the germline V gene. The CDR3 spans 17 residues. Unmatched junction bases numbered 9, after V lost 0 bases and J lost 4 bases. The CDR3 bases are TGCGCCAGCAGCTTGGTAACTAGCGGGGTCCTTCCAGAGACCCAGTACTTC. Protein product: CASSLVTSGVLPETQYF. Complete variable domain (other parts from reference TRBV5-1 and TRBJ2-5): KAGVTQTPRYLIKTRGQQVTLSCSPISGHRSVSWYQQTPGQGLQFLFEYFSETQRNKGNFPGRFSGRQFSNSRSEMNVSTLELGDSALYLCASSLVTSGVLPETQYFGPGTRLLVL.

The CDR3: CASRPTGGEGYTF. The CDR3 nucleotides are TGTGCCAGCAGACCGACAGGGGGCGAAGGCTACACCTTC. The chain is built from TRBV6-6 and TRBJ1-2; 10 positions match TRBD1. The germline CDR1 and CDR2 sequences are MNHNY and SVGAGI (reference sequence). The CDR3 runs to 13 residues. Trimming at V came to 6 bases and at J to 8 bases, leaving 6 bases not matched to a gene.

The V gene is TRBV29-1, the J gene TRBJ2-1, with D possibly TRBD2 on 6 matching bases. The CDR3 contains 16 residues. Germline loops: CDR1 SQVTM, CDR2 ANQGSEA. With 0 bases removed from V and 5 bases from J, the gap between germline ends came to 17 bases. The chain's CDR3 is CSVEDTPRDRDNEQFF. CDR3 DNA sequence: TGCAGCGTTGAAGATACCCCGCGGGATAGAGACAATGAGCAGTTCTTC.

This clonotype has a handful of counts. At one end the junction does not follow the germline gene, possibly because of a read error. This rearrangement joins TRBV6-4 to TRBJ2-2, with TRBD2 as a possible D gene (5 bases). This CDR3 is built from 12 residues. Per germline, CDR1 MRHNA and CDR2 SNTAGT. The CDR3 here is CASRDYSGELFF. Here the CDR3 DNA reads TGTGCCAGCAGAGACTACTCTGGGGAGCTGTTTTTT.

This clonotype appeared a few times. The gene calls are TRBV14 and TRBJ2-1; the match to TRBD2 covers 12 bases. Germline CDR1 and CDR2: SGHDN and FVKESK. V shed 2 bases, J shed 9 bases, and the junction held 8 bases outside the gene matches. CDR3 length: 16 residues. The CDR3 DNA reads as TGTGCCAGCAGCCAACGGACTAGCGGGGTCTTCGTTGAGCAGTTCTTC. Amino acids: CASSQRTSGVFVEQFF.

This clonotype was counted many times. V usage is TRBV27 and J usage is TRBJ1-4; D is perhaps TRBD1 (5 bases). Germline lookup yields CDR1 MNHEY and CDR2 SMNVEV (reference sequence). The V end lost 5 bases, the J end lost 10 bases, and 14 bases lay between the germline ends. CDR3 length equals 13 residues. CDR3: CASSLLQEGKLFF. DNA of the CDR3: TGTGCCAGCAGTCTACTACAGGAGGGAAAACTGTTTTTT.

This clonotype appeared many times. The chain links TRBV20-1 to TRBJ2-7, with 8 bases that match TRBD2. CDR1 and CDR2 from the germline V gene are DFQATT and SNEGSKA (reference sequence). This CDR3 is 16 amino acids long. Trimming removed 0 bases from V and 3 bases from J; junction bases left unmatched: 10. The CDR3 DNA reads TGCAGTGCTAGAGATTTGGCGGGGGGCGAGGTCTACGAGCAGTACTTC. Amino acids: CSARDLAGGEVYEQYF.

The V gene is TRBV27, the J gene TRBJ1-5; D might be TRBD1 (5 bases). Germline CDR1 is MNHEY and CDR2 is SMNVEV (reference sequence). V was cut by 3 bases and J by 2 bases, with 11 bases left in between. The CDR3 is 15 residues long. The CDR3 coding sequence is TGTGCCAGCAGTTTCCAGGGCGGAGGCAATCAGCCCCAGCATTTT. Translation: CASSFQGGGNQPQHF.

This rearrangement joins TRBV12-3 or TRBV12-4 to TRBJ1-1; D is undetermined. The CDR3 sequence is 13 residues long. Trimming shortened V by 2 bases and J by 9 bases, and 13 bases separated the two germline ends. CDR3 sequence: CASSLRASQKAFF. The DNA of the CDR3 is TGTGCCAGCAGTTTACGGGCCAGTCAAAAAGCTTTCTTT.

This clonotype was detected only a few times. The CDR3 DNA sequence: TGTGCCAGCAGCCAAGATAACTCAGGGGGCTACGGGGAGCTGTTTTTT. It specifies CASSQDNSGGYGELFF. The chain joins TRBV4-2 to TRBJ2-2; TRBD1 agrees at 8 bases. The CDR3 is 16 amino acids. Germline V gives CDR1 LGHNA, CDR2 YNFKEQ. V lost 0 bases, J lost 7 bases, and 7 bases stayed unmatched.

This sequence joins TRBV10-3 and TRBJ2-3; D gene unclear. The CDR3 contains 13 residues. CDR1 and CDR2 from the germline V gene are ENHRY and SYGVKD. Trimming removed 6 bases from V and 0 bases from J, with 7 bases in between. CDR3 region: CAISPLSTDTQYF. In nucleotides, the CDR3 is TGTGCCATCAGCCCCCTAAGCACAGATACGCAGTATTTT.

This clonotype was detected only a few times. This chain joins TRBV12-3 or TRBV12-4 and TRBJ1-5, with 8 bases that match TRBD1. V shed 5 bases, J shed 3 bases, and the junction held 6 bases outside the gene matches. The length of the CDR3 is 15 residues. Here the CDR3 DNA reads TGTGCCAGCAGTCCCGACAGGGGACACAATCAGCCCCAGCATTTT. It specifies CASSPDRGHNQPQHF.

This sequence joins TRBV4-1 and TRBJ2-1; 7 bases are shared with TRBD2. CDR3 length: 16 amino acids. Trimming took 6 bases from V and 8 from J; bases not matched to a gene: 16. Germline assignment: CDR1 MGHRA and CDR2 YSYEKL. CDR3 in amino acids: CASSPAGLAVEDEQFF. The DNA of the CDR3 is TGCGCCAGCAGTCCCGCCGGGCTAGCGGTAGAGGATGAGCAGTTCTTC.

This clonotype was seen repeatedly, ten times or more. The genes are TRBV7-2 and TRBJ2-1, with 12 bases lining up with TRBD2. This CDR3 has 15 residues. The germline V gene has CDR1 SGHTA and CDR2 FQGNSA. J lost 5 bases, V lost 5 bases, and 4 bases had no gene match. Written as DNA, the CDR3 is TGTGCCAGCAGCCCAAGACTAGCGGGGGACAATGAGCAGTTCTTC. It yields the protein CASSPRLAGDNEQFF.

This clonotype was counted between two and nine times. CDR3 bases: TGTGCCAGCAGCAAGGGACCCGAAGAGACCCAGTACTTC. This sequence encodes CASSKGPEETQYF. V is TRBV7-2 and J is TRBJ2-5; D assignment may be TRBD1 or TRBD2 (5 bases each). This CDR3 is built from 13 residues. V lost 5 bases and J 3 bases, leaving 10 bases between the germline ends. Germline values: CDR1 SGHTA, CDR2 FQGNSA.

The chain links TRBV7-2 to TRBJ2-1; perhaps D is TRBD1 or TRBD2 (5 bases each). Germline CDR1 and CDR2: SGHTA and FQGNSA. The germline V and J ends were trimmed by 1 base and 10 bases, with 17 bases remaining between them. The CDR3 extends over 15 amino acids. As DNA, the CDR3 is TGTGCCAGCAGCTTAGGGGGCGCGCGGGCTGGGGAGCAGTTCTTC. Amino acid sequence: CASSLGGARAGEQFF.

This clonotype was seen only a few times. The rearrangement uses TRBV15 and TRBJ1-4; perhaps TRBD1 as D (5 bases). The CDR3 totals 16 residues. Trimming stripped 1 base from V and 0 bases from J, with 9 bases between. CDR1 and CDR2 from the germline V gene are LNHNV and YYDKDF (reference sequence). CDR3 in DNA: TGTGCCACCAGCAGAGCCCCGACAGCAACTAATGAAAAACTGTTTTTT. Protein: CATSRAPTATNEKLFF.